The 15 T cell receptor beta chains given below trace back to one sample, sequenced in a study of cytomegalovirus exposure and HLA in healthy donors. With 60 Vbeta and 13 Jbeta primers, the PCR was carried out. The method was immunoSEQ multiplex PCR; TCRdb's version includes in-frame clones alone and lacks a portion of them. In the table there are some 100,000 clones, roughly 80% of which are singletons. Sequencing used PBMCs. The origin of the receptors is a female donor in good health and CMV-seronegative.

The chain employs TRBV5-1 and TRBJ1-2; D is unclear. Germline CDR1 SGHRS, CDR2 YFSETQ. The CDR3 is 14 residues long. Deletions cut 0 bases from V and 3 bases from J, with 9 bases between. The CDR3 nucleotides read TGCGCCAGCAGCTTGGAAGCGTCATACTATGGCTACACCTTC. Protein product: CASSLEASYYGYTF.

This chain connects TRBV7-9 to TRBJ1-1, with 7 bases aligning to TRBD1. CDR1 and CDR2 from the germline V gene are SEHNR and FQNEAQ (reference sequence). The CDR3 runs to 13 residues. Unmatched junction bases numbered 4, after V lost 3 bases and J lost 6 bases. CDR3 nucleotide sequence: TGTGCCAGCAGCTTTAGGGGGACAGCTGAAGCTTTCTTT. Amino acid sequence: CASSFRGTAEAFF.

The chain is built from TRBV5-5 and TRBJ2-3; 8 nucleotides line up with TRBD2. V dropped 4 bases and J dropped 4; count of bases not matched to a gene: 8. The germline CDR1 and CDR2 sequences are SGHKS and YYEKEE (reference sequence). This CDR3 has 15 amino acids. This CDR3 is CASSPLAGGADTQYF. The CDR3 DNA reads as TGTGCCAGCAGCCCCCTAGCCGGGGGGGCAGATACGCAGTATTTT.

This chain uses TRBV11-2 with TRBJ2-5; TRBD1 might be the D (6 bases). The end of the DNA fits TRBJ2-7 better, so the J call may be wrong. From germline, CDR1 is SGHAT and CDR2 FQNNGV. The CDR3 has 15 residues. This CDR3 reads CASSATSTGRHEQYF. The CDR3 nucleotides read TGTGCCAGCAGCGCAACGTCGACAGGTCGGCACGAGCAGTACTTC.

The chain combines TRBV7-2 with TRBJ1-6; D unclear. The CDR3 covers 15 residues. Germline loops: CDR1 SGHTA, CDR2 FQGNSA. The V end was cut by 5 bases, the J end by 4 bases, with 12 bases between. CDR3 sequence reads: CASSGSRDYNSPLHF. The CDR3 DNA is TGTGCCAGCAGCGGGTCCCGGGATTATAATTCACCCCTCCACTTT.

The CDR3 nucleotides read TGTGCCAGCAGCGTGGGACATAACACAGATACGCAGTATTTT. Protein: CASSVGHNTDTQYF. V is TRBV7-7 and J is TRBJ2-3; TRBD1 might be the D (6 bases). The CDR3 consists of 14 residues. Germline V gene lookup returns CDR1 SSHAT and CDR2 FNYEAQ (reference sequence). V lost 5 bases and J lost 2, with 11 bases in between. The whole variable domain, filled in from reference TRBV7-7 and TRBJ2-3, reads GAGVSQSPRYKVTKRGQDVTLRCDPISSHATLYWYQQALGQGPEFLTYFNYEAQPDKSGLPSDRFSAERPEGSISTLTIQRTEQRDSAMYRCASSVGHNTDTQYFGPGTRLTVL.

CDR3 region: CASSYPTSGGEEGETQYF. As DNA, the CDR3 is TGTGCCAGCAGCTATCCGACTAGCGGGGGGGAAGAGGGGGAGACCCAGTACTTC. The rearrangement joins TRBV7-6 to TRBJ2-5, with TRBD2 matching over 14 bases. The CDR3 is 18 residues long. The J segment lost 5 bases and the V segment lost 4 bases, leaving 12 bases of the junction unmatched. Germline V gives CDR1 SGHVS, CDR2 FNYEAQ.

The V call is TRBV27, the J call TRBJ2-2; 8 bases align to TRBD1. CDR1 MNHEY and CDR2 SMNVEV come from the germline V gene (reference sequence). The CDR3 runs to 15 residues. J gave up 5 bases and V 2 bases, and 4 bases lay outside the gene matches. CDR3 protein: CASSLGQGFTGELFF. CDR3 nucleotides: TGTGCCAGCAGTTTAGGACAGGGATTTACCGGGGAGCTGTTTTTT.

This chain links TRBV5-1 with TRBJ2-7, with TRBD2 as a possible D gene (5 bases). The germline CDR1 and CDR2 sequences are SGHRS and YFSETQ. The CDR3 is 13 amino acids. V was shortened by 0 bases and J by 6 bases, with 10 bases between the two germline ends. In DNA, the CDR3 is TGCGCCAGCAGCTTGGGAGGGTCCAGCGAGCAGTACTTC. Protein sequence: CASSLGGSSEQYF. Combining the CDR3 with reference TRBV5-1 and TRBJ2-7 gives the whole variable domain KAGVTQTPRYLIKTRGQQVTLSCSPISGHRSVSWYQQTPGQGLQFLFEYFSETQRNKGNFPGRFSGRQFSNSRSEMNVSTLELGDSALYLCASSLGGSSEQYFGPGTRLTVT.

The V and J genes are TRBV11-1 and TRBJ1-2; the match to TRBD1 covers 7 bases. CDR3 length: 16 amino acids. Trimming took 0 bases from V and 3 from J; bases not matched to a gene: 7. Germline CDR1 reads SGHAT; CDR2 reads FQDESV (reference sequence). The DNA for the CDR3 is TGTGCCAGCAGCTTAGCCTCCGGGACAGCATACTATGGCTACACCTTC. Amino acid sequence: CASSLASGTAYYGYTF.

The chain employs TRBV4-3 and TRBJ2-1; perhaps TRBD2 as D (6 bases). V was cut by 0 bases and J by 0 bases, with 12 bases left in between. Germline V CDR1 and CDR2: LGHNA, YSLEER. CDR3 length: 17 residues. The CDR3 DNA follows: TGCGCCAGCAGCCAAGATCTAGCGACCAACTCCTACAATGAGCAGTTCTTC. Residues: CASSQDLATNSYNEQFF.

Only a few counts were recorded for this clone. The chain links TRBV6-1 to TRBJ1-1; D gene unclear. This CDR3 is 14 amino acids long. Germline values: CDR1 MNHNS, CDR2 SASEGT. The germline V and J ends were trimmed by 4 bases and 0 bases, with 9 bases remaining between them. The CDR3, as DNA: TGTGCCAGCAGTGTTAACGGGATGAACACTGAAGCTTTCTTT. Translated: CASSVNGMNTEAFF.

The gene calls are TRBV21-1 and TRBJ1-6. TRBV21-1 is flagged as a pseudogene. There are 17 residues in the CDR3. The CDR3 coding sequence is TGTGCCAGCAGCAACCTGGGGGGTCAGGTCTATAATTCACCCCTCCACTTT. Protein: CASSNLGGQVYNSPLHF.

The chain has TRBV27 and TRBJ2-1, with 15 positions matching TRBD2. CDR3 length: 18 amino acids. In germline, CDR1 is MNHEY, CDR2 SMNVEV (reference sequence). V trimming: 7 bases; J trimming: 0 bases; junction bases outside the gene matches: 7. This CDR3 reads CASIRTSGGASSYNEQFF. The CDR3 DNA reads TGTGCCAGCATCAGGACTAGCGGGGGGGCATCCTCCTACAATGAGCAGTTCTTC.

This chain joins TRBV11-2 and TRBJ2-2; perhaps TRBD2 as D (6 bases). V was clipped by 1 base and J by 5 bases, with 17 bases between them. Germline CDR1 and CDR2: SGHAT and FQNNGV. The CDR3 covers 17 residues. For the CDR3, the DNA is TGTGCCAGCAGCTTAGCTGGGGCAGGGAGGTTAACCGGGGAGCTGTTTTTT. Its protein product is CASSLAGAGRLTGELFF.